This TCR beta chain was retrieved from a study of cytomegalovirus exposure and HLA in healthy donors. On the study more broadly: Earlier results showed 120 million or so unique TCR beta sequences derived from some 180 million T cells. Study-wide results and limits: Reportedly, cytomegalovirus status was diagnosed with high sensitivity and specificity. The HLA-A and HLA-B alleles of most subjects were reportedly predicted accurately from TCR beta sequences. An Asian-associated ancestry cluster reportedly showed fewer N-insertions than the approximately 690-donor mean in a later analysis.

A word on this clone: Its specificity is unknown.

A multiplex PCR was run with 60 Vbeta primers and 13 Jbeta primers. Produced via immunoSEQ multiplex PCR; TCRdb's table is partial and in-frame only. This table holds more than 100,000 clones, around 80% found once. What was sequenced was PBMCs. The origin of this receptor is a female donor in good health and CMV-seropositive.

The DNA of the CDR3 is TGTGCCAGCAGGGGGTCGAGAGGGTATGGCTACACCTTC. This translates into CASRGSRGYGYTF. The chain links TRBV9 to TRBJ1-2, with no clear D. The CDR3 is 13 residues long. Per germline, CDR1 SGDLS and CDR2 YYNGEE. Trimming took off 5 bases at V and 5 bases at J, with 13 bases between the two ends. Based on the CDR3 plus reference TRBV9 and TRBJ1-2, the full variable domain is DSGVTQTPKHLITATGQRVTLRCSPRSGDLSVYWYQQSLDQGLQFLIQYYNGEERAKGNILERFSAQQFPDLHSELNLSSLELGDSALYFCASRGSRGYGYTFGSGTRLTVV.